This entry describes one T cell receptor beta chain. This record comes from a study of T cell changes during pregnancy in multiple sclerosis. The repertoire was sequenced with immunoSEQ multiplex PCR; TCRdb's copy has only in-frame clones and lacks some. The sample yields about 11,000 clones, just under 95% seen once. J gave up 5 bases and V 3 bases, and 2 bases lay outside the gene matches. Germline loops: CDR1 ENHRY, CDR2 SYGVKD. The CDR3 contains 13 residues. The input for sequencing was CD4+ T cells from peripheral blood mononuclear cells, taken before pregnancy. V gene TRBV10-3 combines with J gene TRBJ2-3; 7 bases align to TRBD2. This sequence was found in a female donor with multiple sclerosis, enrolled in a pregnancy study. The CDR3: CAISDSGGDTQYF. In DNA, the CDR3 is TGTGCCATCAGTGATTCGGGAGGAGATACGCAGTATTTT.